This TCR beta chain came from a study of blood T cells in healthy people across ages. Across the whole study: Template switching caught about one barcoded beta molecule for each two T cells. Study results and caveats: PBMCs left unsorted prevented a conclusive naive versus antigen-experienced comparison.

A second PCR of 7 to 11 cycles used a sample-barcoded 5' primer and a J-beta primer mix. Each cDNA molecule carried a tag from a template-switch adaptor that contained 12 random nucleotides. TCRdb ran MiXCR on the 5' RACE reads and lists one entry per CDR3 protein. Of about 290,000 distinct CDR3 sequences listed, around 30% are singletons. This CDR3 is 15 amino acids long. The J segment lost 11 bases and the V segment lost 0 bases, leaving 11 bases of the junction unmatched. CDR1 and CDR2 from the germline V gene are LGHDT and YNNKEL (reference sequence). This clonotype was recorded a few times. No antigen is known for it.

The origin of this receptor is a woman in her seventies in good health. The sequenced material came from blood. V and J are TRBV3-1 and TRBJ2-5; 8 bases fit TRBD1. The DNA of the CDR3 is TGTGCCAGCAGCCAAGATTTGGGACAGGCCTCGAAGCAGTACTTC. Amino acids: CASSQDLGQASKQYF.